The 3 T cell receptor beta chains reported below all come from one sample, sequenced in a study of blood T cell repertoires in COVID-19. The data were produced by immunoSEQ multiplex PCR, yet TCRdb's version contains in-frame clones alone and is incomplete. The table lists around 97,000 clones, about 89% of them singletons. Sequences were obtained from peripheral blood. These TCRs come from a woman aged 60 to 75 with acute or convalescent COVID-19.

The CDR3 coding sequence is TGTGCCATCCGCGGGCCCGGACTAGCGGGAGTTAATGAGCAGTTCTTC. It translates to CAIRGPGLAGVNEQFF. The rearrangement joins TRBV10-3 to TRBJ2-1; TRBD2 matches at 13 bases. V lost 8 bases, J lost 7 bases, and 11 bases stayed unmatched. The CDR3 has 16 residues. The germline V gene encodes CDR1 ENHRY and CDR2 SYGVKD.

The rearrangement links TRBV16 to TRBJ2-1; the match to TRBD2 covers 11 bases. The CDR3 loop spans 15 amino acids. The V gene's germline CDR1 is KGHSY and CDR2 FQNENV. V dropped 1 base and J dropped 7; count of bases not matched to a gene: 3. CDR3 nucleotide sequence: TGTGCCAGCAGCCAATTAGTAGCGGGAGGGAATGAGCAGTTCTTC. Residues: CASSQLVAGGNEQFF.

The chain couples TRBV21-1 to TRBJ2-1; the table's D call TRBD1 went unverified against the DNA. TRBV21-1 is listed as a pseudogene. CDR3 length: 16 residues. The CDR3 is CASRIGANSSYNEQFF. The CDR3 DNA reads TGTGCCAGCAGGATCGGCGCCAACAGCTCCTACAATGAGCAGTTCTTC.